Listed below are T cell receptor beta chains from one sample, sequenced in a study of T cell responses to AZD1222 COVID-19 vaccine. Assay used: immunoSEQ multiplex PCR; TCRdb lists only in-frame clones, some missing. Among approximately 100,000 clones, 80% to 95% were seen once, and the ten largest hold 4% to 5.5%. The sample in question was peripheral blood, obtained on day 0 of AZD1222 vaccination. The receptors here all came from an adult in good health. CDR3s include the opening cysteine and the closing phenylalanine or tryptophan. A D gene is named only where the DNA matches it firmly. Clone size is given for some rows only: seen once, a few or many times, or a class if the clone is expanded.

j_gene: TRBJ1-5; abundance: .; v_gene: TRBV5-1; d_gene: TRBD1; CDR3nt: TGCGCCAGCAGCTTTGACGGACAGGGTAATCAGCCCCAGCATTTT; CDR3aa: CASSFDGQGNQPQHF
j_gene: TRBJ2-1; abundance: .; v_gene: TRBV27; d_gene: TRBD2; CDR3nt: TGTGCCAGCAGTTTAGTAGCGGGGGCGGACTACAATGAGCAGTTCTTC; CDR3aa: CASSLVAGADYNEQFF
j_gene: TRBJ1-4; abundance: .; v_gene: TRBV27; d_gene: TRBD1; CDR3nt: TGTGCCAGCAGTACCCGGACAGGGAGTGGGTCTAATAATGAAAAACTGTTTTTT; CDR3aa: CASSTRTGSGSNNEKLFF
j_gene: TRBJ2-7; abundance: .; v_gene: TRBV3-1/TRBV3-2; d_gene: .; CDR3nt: TGTGCCAGCAGCCAAGATAATAACAGGGCCTACGAGCAGTACTTC; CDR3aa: CASSQDNNRAYEQYF
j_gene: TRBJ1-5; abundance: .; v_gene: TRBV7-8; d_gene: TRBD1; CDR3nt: TGTGCCAGCAGCACAACAGGGGTCACTCAGCCCCAGCATTTT; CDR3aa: CASSTTGVTQPQHF
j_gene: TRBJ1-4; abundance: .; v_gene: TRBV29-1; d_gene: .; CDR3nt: TGCAGCGTTGAAAGGCAGGGAAAACTGTTTTTT; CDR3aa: CSVERQGKLFF
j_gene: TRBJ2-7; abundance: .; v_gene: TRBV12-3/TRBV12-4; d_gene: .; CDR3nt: TGTGCCAGCAGCCTAGACAACTCCTACGAGCAGTACTTC; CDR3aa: CASSLDNSYEQYF
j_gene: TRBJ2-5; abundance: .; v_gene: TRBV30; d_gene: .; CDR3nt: TGTGCCTGTACTCCGGGCTCAGTGGGTTGGATGGGTGGAGAGACCCAGTACTTC; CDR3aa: CACTPGSVGWMGGETQYF
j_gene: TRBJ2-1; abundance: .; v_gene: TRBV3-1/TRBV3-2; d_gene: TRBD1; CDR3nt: TGTGCCAGCAGCCAAGCTGGAGGGACAGGGGCGAACAATGAGCAGTTCTTC; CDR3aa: CASSQAGGTGANNEQFF
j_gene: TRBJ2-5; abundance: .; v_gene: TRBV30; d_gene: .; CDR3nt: TGTGCCTGGGTCCGGGACTCTCCTGGAGAGACCCAGTACTTC; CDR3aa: CAWVRDSPGETQYF
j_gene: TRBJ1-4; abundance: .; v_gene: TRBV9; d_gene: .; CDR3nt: TGTGCCAGCAGCGCGAGCCACAGGGACTATAATGAAAAACTGTTTTTT; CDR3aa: CASSASHRDYNEKLFF
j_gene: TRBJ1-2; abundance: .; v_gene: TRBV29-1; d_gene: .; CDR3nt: TGCAGCGTTGACAGTAACTATGGCTACACCTTC; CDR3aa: CSVDSNYGYTF
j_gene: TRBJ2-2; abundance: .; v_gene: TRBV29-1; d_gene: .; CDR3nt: TGCAGCGTTGATGAGAACACCGGGGAGCTGTTTTTT; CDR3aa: CSVDENTGELFF
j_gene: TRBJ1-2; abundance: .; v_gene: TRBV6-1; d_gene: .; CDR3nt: TGTGCCAGCAGTGAAAGGCCCAACTATGGCTACACCTTC; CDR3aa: CASSERPNYGYTF
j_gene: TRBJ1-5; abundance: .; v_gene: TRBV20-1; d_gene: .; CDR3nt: TGCAGTGCTAGTGGGGGGGCGGGTCAGCCCCAGCATTTT; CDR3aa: CSASGGAGQPQHF
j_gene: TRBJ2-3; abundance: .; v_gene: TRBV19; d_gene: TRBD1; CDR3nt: TGTGCCAGTAGTACCCCCCCCGGGACAGGGTGGCTCGATACGCAGTATTTT; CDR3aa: CASSTPPGTGWLDTQYF
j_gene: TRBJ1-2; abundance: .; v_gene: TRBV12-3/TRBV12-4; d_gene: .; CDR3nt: TGTGCCAGCAGTCAGACAGACTATGGCTACACCTTC; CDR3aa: CASSQTDYGYTF
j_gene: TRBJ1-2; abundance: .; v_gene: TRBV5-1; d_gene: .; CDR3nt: TGCGCCAGCAGCTTGAGGGCCTTCTATGGCTACACCTTC; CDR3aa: CASSLRAFYGYTF
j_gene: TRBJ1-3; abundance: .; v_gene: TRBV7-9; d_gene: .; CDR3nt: TGTGCCGAGGGGGGACGGGAGGCTGGAAACACCATATATTTT; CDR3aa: CAEGGREAGNTIYF
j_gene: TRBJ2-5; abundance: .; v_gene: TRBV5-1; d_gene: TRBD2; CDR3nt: TGCGCCAGCAGGACTAGCGGGGTCGAGACCCAGTACTTC; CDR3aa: CASRTSGVETQYF
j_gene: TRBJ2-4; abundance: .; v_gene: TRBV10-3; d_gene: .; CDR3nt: TGTGCCATCAGTGAGTCTCAGGGCAGGGACTTAGCCAAAAACATTCAGTACTTC; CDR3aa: CAISESQGRDLAKNIQYF
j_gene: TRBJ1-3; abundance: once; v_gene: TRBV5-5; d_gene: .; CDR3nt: TGTGCCAGCAGCCTCCTCTGGGGGGCAGGAAACACCATATATTTT; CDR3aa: CASSLLWGAGNTIYF
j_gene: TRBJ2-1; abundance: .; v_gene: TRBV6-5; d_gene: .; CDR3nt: TGTGCCAGCAGCCCCACGGGCAACTCCTACAATGAGCAGTTCTTC; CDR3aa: CASSPTGNSYNEQFF
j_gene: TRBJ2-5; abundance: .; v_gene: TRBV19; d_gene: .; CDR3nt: TGTGCCAGTAGTATAGCCCCCCTCAGGAGCGTAAAAGAGACCCAGTACTTC; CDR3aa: CASSIAPLRSVKETQYF
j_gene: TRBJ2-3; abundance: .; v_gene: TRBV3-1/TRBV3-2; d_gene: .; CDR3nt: TGTGCCAGCAGCCAAGGGCCCGCGGGTACGCAGTATTTT; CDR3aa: CASSQGPAGTQYF
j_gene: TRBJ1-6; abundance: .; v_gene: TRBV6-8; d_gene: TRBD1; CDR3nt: TGTGCCAGCAGTTACCCGCACAGGGGGAATTATAATTCACCCCTCCACTTT; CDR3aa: CASSYPHRGNYNSPLHF
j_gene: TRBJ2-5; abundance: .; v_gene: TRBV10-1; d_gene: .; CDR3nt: TGCGCCAGCAGTGAGGGACAACAAGAGACCCAGTACTTC; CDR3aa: CASSEGQQETQYF
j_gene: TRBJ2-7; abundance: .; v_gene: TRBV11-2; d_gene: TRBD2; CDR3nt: TGTGCCAGCAGCTTCACTAGCGGGGACGAGCAGTACTTC; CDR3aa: CASSFTSGDEQYF
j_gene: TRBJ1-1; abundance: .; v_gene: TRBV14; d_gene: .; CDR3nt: TGTGCCAGCAGCCAAGTAGGGGGGCTCATGAACACTGAAGCTTTCTTT; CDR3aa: CASSQVGGLMNTEAFF
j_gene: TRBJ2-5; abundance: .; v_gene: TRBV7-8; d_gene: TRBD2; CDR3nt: TGTGCCAGCAGCTTGGGACTAGCGGGGGCGTCGGAGACCCAGTACTTC; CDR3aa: CASSLGLAGASETQYF
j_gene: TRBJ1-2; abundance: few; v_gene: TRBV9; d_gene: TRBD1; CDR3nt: TGTGCCAGCAGCCCAAAGGGACAGCTCTATGGCTACACCTTC; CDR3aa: CASSPKGQLYGYTF
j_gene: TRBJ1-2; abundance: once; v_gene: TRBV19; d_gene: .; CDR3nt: TGTGCCAGTAGTATGGACTATGGCTACACCTTC; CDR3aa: CASSMDYGYTF
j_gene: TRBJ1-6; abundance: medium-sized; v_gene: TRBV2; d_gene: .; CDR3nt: TGTGCCAGCAGTGTTGAGTCGGACAGTAATTCACCCCTCCACTTT; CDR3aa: CASSVESDSNSPLHF
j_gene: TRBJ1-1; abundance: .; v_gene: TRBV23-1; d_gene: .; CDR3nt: TGCGCCAGCAGTCAATCAGGCCGGGGCCCTGAAGCTTTCTTT; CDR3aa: CASSQSGRGPEAFF
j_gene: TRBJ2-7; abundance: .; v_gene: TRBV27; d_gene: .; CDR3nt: TGTGCCAGCAGTTTGTCGGAGTCCTACGAGCAGTACTTC; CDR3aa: CASSLSESYEQYF
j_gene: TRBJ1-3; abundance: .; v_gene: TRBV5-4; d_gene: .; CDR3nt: TGTGCCAGCAGCTTGGCAGGGGTTGGAAACACCATATATTTT; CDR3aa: CASSLAGVGNTIYF
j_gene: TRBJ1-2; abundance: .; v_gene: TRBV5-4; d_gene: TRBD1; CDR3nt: TGTGCCAGCAGCTCCCACCACAGGGGGCGAAACTATGGCTACACCTTC; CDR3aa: CASSSHHRGRNYGYTF
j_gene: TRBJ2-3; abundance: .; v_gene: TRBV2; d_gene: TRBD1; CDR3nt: TGTGCCAGCAGTGAAGCGCGACAGGGGGCGGCAGATACGCAGTATTTT; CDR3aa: CASSEARQGAADTQYF
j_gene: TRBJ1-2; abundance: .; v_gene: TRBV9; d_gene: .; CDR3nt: TGTGCCAGCAGCGTAGATCTCCCGGGCAACTATGGCTACACCTTC; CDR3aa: CASSVDLPGNYGYTF
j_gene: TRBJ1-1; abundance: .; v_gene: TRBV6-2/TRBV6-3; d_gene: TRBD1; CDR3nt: TGTGCCAGCAGTAGAAGACAGGGGAACACTGAAGCTTTCTTT; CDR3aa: CASSRRQGNTEAFF
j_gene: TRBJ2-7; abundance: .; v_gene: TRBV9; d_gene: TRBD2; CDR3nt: TGTGCCAGCAGCGTAGATGTAGCGGGGGGGCGCGAGCAGTACTTC; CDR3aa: CASSVDVAGGREQYF
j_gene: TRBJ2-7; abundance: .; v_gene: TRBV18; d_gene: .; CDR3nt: TGTGTCAGCTCACCGACCGAAAGCAATTCCTACGAGCAGTACTTC; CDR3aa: CVSSPTESNSYEQYF
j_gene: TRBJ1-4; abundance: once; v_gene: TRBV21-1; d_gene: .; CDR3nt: TGTGCCAGCAGCAAAGTCGGAGATGAAAAACTGTTTTTT; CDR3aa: CASSKVGDEKLFF
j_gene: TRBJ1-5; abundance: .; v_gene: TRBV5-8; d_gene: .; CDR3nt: TGTGCCAGCACCCCCCCGCCGGCCAGTCACAATCAGCCCCAGCATTTT; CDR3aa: CASTPPPASHNQPQHF
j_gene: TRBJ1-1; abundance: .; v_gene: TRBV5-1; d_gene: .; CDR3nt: TGCGCCAGCAGCTTGGTCGGGGGCGAGAAGGTCACTGAAGCTTTCTTT; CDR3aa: CASSLVGGEKVTEAFF
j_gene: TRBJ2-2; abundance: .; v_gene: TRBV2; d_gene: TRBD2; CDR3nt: TGTGCCAGCAGACGACTAGCGGGGAGCACCGGGGAGCTGTTTTTT; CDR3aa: CASRRLAGSTGELFF
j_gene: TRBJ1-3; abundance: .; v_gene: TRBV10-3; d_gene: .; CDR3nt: TGTGCCATCAGTGAAGACAGCTCTGGAAACACCATATATTTT; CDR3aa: CAISEDSSGNTIYF
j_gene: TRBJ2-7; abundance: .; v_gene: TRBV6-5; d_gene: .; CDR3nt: TGTGCCAGCAGTTACTCCCCCAGGGGAGGCTACGAGCAGTACTTC; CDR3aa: CASSYSPRGGYEQYF
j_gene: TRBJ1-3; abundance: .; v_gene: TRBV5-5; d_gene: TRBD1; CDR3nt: TGTGCCAGCAGCTACACAGGGGGCCTCGGAAACACCATATATTTT; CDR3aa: CASSYTGGLGNTIYF
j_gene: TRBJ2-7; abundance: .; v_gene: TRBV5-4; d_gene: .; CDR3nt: TGTGCCAGCAGCTTTTTGGGGGAGCAGTACTTC; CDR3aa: CASSFLGEQYF